Below, 20 T cell receptor beta chains from the same sample are listed, as sequenced in a study of blood T cell repertoires in COVID-19. Sequenced by immunoSEQ multiplex PCR; TCRdb stores in-frame clones only, minus some. Of 200,000 or so clones listed, 80% were seen once; the top ten hold less than 6%. The sequenced material came from peripheral blood. The receptors come from an older woman with acute or convalescent COVID-19.

The chain carries TRBV10-3 and TRBJ1-5, with a weak D call TRBD1 (6 bases). Looked up from germline, CDR1 is ENHRY and CDR2 is SYGVKD. The CDR3 contains 15 residues. V lost 3 bases, J lost 2 bases, and 11 bases lay in between. The CDR3 nucleotides are TGTGCCATCAGTGAACTCGCAGGGGGCAATCAGCCCCAGCATTTT. Encoded protein: CAISELAGGNQPQHF.

The rearrangement links TRBV27 to TRBJ2-3, with D possibly matching TRBD1 (5 bases). CDR3 length equals 16 residues. Trimming stripped 4 bases from V and 0 bases from J, with 14 bases between. Looked up from germline, CDR1 is MNHEY and CDR2 is SMNVEV (reference sequence). The CDR3: CASSYWGRESTDTQYF. Here the CDR3 DNA reads TGTGCCAGCAGTTACTGGGGCAGGGAAAGCACAGATACGCAGTATTTT.

The chain uses TRBV5-1 and TRBJ2-2, with D perhaps TRBD1 (6 bases). Germline CDR1 SGHRS, CDR2 YFSETQ. V shed 0 bases and J shed 2 bases, with 14 bases lying between them. The CDR3 is 17 residues long. The CDR3 spells CASSLDLGTINTGELFF. Here the CDR3 DNA reads TGCGCCAGCAGCTTGGATTTAGGGACAATTAACACCGGGGAGCTGTTTTTT.

The chain uses TRBV24-1 and TRBJ2-1, with D possibly matching TRBD2 (6 bases). Germline V gene sequence: CDR1 KGHDR, CDR2 SFDVKD. The CDR3 sequence is 14 residues long. Trimming stripped 6 bases from V and 0 bases from J, with 8 bases between. In DNA form, the CDR3 reads TGTGCCACCAGTCGGGAGAGCTCCTACAATGAGCAGTTCTTC. Translation gives CATSRESSYNEQFF.

The chain uses TRBV19 and TRBJ2-1; 15 bases align to TRBD2. The ends lost 5 bases at V and 7 bases at J; junction bases unmatched: 9. CDR1 is LNHDA and CDR2 is SQIVND in the germline V gene (reference sequence). This CDR3 comprises 17 residues. CDR3 loop: CASSLRTSGRAENEQFF. DNA for the CDR3: TGTGCCAGTAGTCTGCGGACTAGCGGGAGGGCCGAGAATGAGCAGTTCTTC.

This rearrangement joins TRBV6-5 to TRBJ1-3; 9 positions match TRBD1. This CDR3 has 14 residues. Germline CDR1 and CDR2: MNHEY and SVGAGI. V gave up 6 bases and J gave up 4 bases; unmatched junction bases: 4. DNA of the CDR3: TGTGCCAGCAGGGGGACAGGGAACGGAAACACCATATATTTT. It specifies CASRGTGNGNTIYF.

The chain combines TRBV7-9 with TRBJ2-7, with 10 bases matching TRBD1. This CDR3 is 15 amino acids long. CDR1 SEHNR and CDR2 FQNEAQ come from the germline V gene (reference sequence). J was trimmed by 5 bases and V by 3 bases; bases with no gene match: 7. The chain's CDR3 is CASSLSGQGINEQYF. CDR3 bases: TGTGCCAGCAGCTTGTCGGGACAGGGGATCAACGAGCAGTACTTC.

The V and J genes are TRBV6-5 and TRBJ2-1; tentative D call: TRBD2 (6 bases). Germline loops: CDR1 MNHEY, CDR2 SVGAGI. Trimming took 6 bases from V and 0 from J, leaving 6 bases between them. The CDR3 length is 13 residues. CDR3 protein: CASSGSSYNEQFF. CDR3 nucleotides: TGTGCCAGCAGCGGGAGCTCCTACAATGAGCAGTTCTTC.

This sequence joins TRBV24-1 and TRBJ2-6; D gene unclear. The germline V gene has CDR1 KGHDR and CDR2 SFDVKD. The CDR3 length is 15 residues. The V end was cut by 5 bases, the J end by 4 bases, with 11 bases between. CDR3 in amino acids: CATSAPGSGANVLTF. The CDR3 DNA is TGTGCCACCAGTGCCCCCGGGTCCGGGGCCAACGTCCTGACTTTC.

The rearrangement links TRBV30 to TRBJ2-1, with a weak D call TRBD1 (6 bases). The CDR3 has 12 amino acids. Germline CDR1 reads GTSNPN; CDR2 reads SVGIG (reference sequence). Trimming left V 2 bases short and J 10 bases short, with 12 bases between. The CDR3 coding sequence is TGTGCCTGGAGTCCTCCGAGGGGGGAGCAGTTCTTC. Translation: CAWSPPRGEQFF.

V gene TRBV15 combines with J gene TRBJ1-4, with TRBD1 matching over 9 bases. The CDR3 runs 16 residues. V lost 8 bases, J lost 6 bases, and 13 bases stayed unmatched. Germline-derived CDR1 and CDR2 are LNHNV and YYDKDF (reference sequence). The CDR3 nucleotides read TGTGCCACCGCTACAGGGGGCGGTCACATGTATGAAAAACTGTTTTTT. It codes for CATATGGGHMYEKLFF.

This rearrangement joins TRBV7-6 to TRBJ1-4, with a weak D call TRBD1 (5 bases). Germline CDR1 is SGHVS and CDR2 is FNYEAQ. The CDR3 is made up of 15 amino acids. Trimming took 5 bases from V and 8 from J, leaving 18 bases between them. CDR3 in amino acids: CASSRGGGLAEKLFF. DNA for the CDR3: TGTGCCAGCAGCCGCGGGGGGGGACTTGCGGAAAAACTGTTTTTT.

The sample holds a few counts of this clone. The chain links TRBV5-4 to TRBJ1-5; D might be TRBD1 (5 bases). Deletions cut 3 bases from V and 9 bases from J, with 13 bases between. The CDR3 is made up of 13 amino acids. Germline CDR1 and CDR2: SGHNT and YYREEE (reference sequence). The CDR3 loop is CASSYEQGGPQHF. CDR3 coding DNA: TGTGCCAGCAGCTACGAGCAGGGAGGGCCCCAGCATTTT.

This chain connects TRBV10-3 to TRBJ2-5; 7 nucleotides line up with TRBD2. Per germline, CDR1 ENHRY and CDR2 SYGVKD. CDR3 length: 14 amino acids. Trimming took 8 bases from V and 5 from J; bases not matched to a gene: 11. CDR3 DNA sequence: TGTGCCATCGGAGAGGCGGGAGTGGGGGAGACCCAGTACTTC. Encoded protein: CAIGEAGVGETQYF.

The chain uses TRBV5-1 and TRBJ2-1; 7 nucleotides match TRBD2. This CDR3 region has 14 residues. The V and J ends lost 7 bases and 2 bases, in that order; junction bases with no gene match: 6. CDR1 is SGHRS and CDR2 is YFSETQ in the germline V gene. Here the CDR3 reads CASQWGGPYNEQFF. CDR3 DNA sequence: TGCGCCAGCCAATGGGGGGGACCCTACAATGAGCAGTTCTTC.

V is TRBV9 and J is TRBJ1-6; 8 nucleotides align to TRBD1. From germline, CDR1 is SGDLS and CDR2 YYNGEE. J lost 3 bases, V lost 5 bases, and 4 bases had no gene match. The CDR3 sequence is 15 residues long. The CDR3 is CASRSGQGYNSPLHF. CDR3 sequence (DNA): TGTGCCAGCAGATCAGGACAGGGCTATAATTCACCCCTCCACTTT.

The CDR3 region has the DNA TGTGCCAGCAGTAATCAGGGCTACGAGCAGTACTTC. Encoded protein: CASSNQGYEQYF. V usage is TRBV6-6 and J usage is TRBJ2-7; D possibly corresponds to TRBD1 (5 bases). The V and J ends lost 5 bases and 3 bases respectively, with 8 bases between them. The CDR3 has 12 amino acids. The germline gives CDR1 MNHNY, CDR2 SVGAGI (reference sequence).

The chain has TRBV28 and TRBJ1-2; 9 bases map to TRBD1. Germline CDR1 and CDR2: MDHEN and SYDVKM. This CDR3 has 15 residues. V was clipped by 6 bases and J by 2 bases; unmatched bases: 7. CDR3 sequence (DNA): TGTGCCAGCAGGGCAGGGACAGGGAAAAACTATGGCTACACCTTC. Translated: CASRAGTGKNYGYTF.

This clone was recorded a few times. This chain links TRBV7-9 with TRBJ1-5; D possibly corresponds to TRBD1 (5 bases). V lost 1 base and J lost 10, with 14 bases in between. In germline, CDR1 is SEHNR, CDR2 FQNEAQ (reference sequence). This CDR3 has 14 residues. CDR3 loop: CASSLGVSGDPQHF. The DNA of the CDR3 is TGTGCCAGCAGCTTAGGGGTTTCGGGGGATCCCCAGCATTTT.

This chain connects TRBV29-1 to TRBJ2-7, with D possibly being TRBD2 (6 bases). The CDR3 totals 13 residues. V lost 6 bases to trimming and J lost 7 bases, with 19 bases between them. Germline assignment: CDR1 SQVTM and CDR2 ANQGSEA. The CDR3 spells CSVGHQRAGEQYF. The DNA for the CDR3 is TGCAGCGTCGGGCATCAGCGGGCGGGGGAGCAGTACTTC.